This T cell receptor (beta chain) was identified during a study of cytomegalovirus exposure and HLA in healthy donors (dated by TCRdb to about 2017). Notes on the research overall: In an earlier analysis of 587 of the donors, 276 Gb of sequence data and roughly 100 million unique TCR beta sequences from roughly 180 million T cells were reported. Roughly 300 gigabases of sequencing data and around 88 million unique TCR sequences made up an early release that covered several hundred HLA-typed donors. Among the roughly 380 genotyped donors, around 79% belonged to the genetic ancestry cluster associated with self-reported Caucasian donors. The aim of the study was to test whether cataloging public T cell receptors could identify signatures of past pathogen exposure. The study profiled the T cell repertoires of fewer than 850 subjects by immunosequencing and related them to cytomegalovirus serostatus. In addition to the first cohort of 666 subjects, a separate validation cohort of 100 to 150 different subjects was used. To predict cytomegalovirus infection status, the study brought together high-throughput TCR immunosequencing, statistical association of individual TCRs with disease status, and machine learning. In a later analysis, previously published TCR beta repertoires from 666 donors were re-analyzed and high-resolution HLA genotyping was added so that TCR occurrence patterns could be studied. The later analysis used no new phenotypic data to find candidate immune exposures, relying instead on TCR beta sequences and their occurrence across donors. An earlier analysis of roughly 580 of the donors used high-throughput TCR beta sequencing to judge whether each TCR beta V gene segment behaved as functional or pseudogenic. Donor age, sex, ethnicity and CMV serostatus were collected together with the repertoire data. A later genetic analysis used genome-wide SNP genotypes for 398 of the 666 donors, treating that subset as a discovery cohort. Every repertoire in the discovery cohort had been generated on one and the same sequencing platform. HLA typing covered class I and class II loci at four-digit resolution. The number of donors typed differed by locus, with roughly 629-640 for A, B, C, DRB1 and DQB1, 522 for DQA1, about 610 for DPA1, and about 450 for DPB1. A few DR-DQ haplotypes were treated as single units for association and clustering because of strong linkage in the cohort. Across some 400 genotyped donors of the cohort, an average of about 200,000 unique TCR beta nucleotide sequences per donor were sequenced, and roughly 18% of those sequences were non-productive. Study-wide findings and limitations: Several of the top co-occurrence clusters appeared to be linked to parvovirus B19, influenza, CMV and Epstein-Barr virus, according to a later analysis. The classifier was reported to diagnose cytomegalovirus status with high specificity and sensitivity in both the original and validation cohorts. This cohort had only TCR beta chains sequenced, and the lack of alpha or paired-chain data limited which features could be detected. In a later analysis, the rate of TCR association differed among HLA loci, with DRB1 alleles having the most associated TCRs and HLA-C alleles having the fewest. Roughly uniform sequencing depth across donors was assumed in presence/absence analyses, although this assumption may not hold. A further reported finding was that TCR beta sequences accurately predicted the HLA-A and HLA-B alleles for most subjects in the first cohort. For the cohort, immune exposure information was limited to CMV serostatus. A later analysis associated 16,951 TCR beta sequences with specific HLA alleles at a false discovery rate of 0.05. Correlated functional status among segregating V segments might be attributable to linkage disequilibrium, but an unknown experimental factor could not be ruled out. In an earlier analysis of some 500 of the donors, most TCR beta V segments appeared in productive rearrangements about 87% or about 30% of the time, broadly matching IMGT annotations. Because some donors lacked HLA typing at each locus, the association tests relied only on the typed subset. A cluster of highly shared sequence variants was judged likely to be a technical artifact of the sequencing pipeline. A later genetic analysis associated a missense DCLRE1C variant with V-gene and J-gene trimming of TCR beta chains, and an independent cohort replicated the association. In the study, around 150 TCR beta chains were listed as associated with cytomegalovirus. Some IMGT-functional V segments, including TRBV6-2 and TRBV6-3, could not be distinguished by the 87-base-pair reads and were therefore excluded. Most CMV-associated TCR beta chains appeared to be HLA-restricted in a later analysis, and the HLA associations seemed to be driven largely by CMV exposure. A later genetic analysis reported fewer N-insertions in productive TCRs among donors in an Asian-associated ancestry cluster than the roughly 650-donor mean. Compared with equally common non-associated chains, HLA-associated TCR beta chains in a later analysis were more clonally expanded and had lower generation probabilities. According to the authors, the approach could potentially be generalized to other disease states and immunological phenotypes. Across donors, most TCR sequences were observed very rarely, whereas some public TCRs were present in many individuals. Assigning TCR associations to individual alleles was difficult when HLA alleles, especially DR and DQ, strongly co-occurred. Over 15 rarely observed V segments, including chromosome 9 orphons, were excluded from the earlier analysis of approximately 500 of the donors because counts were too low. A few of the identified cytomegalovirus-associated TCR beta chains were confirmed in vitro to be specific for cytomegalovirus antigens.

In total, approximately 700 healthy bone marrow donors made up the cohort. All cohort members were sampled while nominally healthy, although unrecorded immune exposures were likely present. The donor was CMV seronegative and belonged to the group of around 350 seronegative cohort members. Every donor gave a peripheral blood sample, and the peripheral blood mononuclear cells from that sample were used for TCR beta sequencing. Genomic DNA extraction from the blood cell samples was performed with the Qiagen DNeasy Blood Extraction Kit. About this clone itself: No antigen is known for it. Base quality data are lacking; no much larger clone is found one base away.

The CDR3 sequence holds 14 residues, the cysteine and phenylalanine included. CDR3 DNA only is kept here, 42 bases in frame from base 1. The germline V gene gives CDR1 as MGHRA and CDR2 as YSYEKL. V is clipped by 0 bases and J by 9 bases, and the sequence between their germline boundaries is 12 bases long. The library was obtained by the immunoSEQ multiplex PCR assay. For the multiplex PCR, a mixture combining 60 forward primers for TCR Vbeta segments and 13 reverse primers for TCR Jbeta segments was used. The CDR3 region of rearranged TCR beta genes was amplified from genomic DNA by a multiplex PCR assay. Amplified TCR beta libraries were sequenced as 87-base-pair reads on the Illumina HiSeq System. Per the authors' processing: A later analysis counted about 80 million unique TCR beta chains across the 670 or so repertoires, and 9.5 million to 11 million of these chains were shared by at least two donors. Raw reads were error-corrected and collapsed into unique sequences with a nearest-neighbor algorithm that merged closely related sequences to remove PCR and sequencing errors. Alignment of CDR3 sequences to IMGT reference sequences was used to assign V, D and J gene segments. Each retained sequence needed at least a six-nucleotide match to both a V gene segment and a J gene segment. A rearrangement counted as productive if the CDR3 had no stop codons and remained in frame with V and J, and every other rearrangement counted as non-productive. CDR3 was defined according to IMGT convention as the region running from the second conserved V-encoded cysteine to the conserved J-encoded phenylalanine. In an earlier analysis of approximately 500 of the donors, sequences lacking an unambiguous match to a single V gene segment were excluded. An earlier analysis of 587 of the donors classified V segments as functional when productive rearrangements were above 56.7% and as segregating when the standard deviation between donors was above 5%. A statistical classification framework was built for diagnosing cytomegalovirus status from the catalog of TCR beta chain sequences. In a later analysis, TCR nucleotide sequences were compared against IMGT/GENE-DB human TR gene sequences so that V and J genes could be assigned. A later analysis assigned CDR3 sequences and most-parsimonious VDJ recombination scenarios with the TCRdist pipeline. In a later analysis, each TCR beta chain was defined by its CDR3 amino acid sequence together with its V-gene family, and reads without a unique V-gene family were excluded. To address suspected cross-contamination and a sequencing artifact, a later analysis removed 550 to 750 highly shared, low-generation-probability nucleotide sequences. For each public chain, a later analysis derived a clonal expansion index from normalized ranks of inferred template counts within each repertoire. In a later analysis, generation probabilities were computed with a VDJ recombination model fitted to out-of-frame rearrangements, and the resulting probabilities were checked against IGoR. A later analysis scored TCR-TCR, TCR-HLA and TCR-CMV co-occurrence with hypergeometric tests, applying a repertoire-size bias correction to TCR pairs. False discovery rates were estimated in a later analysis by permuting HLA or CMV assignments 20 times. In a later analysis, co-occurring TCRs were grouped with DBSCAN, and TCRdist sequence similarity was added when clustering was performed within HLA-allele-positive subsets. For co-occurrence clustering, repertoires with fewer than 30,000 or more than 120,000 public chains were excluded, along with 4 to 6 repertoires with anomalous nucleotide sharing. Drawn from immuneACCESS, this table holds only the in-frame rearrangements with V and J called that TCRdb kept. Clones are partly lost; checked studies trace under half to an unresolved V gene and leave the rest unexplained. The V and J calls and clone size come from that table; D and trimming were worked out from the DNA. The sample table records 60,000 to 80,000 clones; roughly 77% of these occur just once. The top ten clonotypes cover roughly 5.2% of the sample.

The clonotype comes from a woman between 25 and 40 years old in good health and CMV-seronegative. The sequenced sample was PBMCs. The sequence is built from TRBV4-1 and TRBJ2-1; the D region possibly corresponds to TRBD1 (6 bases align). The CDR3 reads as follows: CASSQDRGTGEQFF. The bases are TGCGCCAGCAGCCAAGATAGGGGGACGGGTGAGCAGTTCTTC.